This passage covers 6 T cell receptor beta chains from one sample sequenced in a study of graft-versus-host responses after intestinal transplantation. The assay was immunoSEQ multiplex PCR, and TCRdb's table has in-frame clones only and misses some. There are some 55,000 clones in the sample; less than 95% occur only once, and over 4.5% lies in the top ten. The material was PBMCs, obtained 650 to 670 days after intestinal transplant. Source of these receptors: a human patient who received an intestinal transplant, so some T cells may come from the graft donor.

This clone showed up just a few times. The chain has TRBV6-1 and TRBJ2-7; 9 bases align to TRBD1. V shed 5 bases and J 5 bases; nucleotides not matched to a gene: 10. This CDR3 spans 15 amino acids. Germline lookup yields CDR1 MNHNS and CDR2 SASEGT. The CDR3 loop is CASSRTGQGINEQYF. The DNA for the CDR3 is TGTGCCAGCAGTAGGACGGGACAGGGTATAAACGAGCAGTACTTC.

The chain joins TRBV11-2 to TRBJ2-3, with a weak D call TRBD2 (7 bases). Germline-derived CDR1 and CDR2 are SGHAT and FQNNGV. V was trimmed by 4 bases and J by 2 bases, leaving 13 bases between them. The CDR3 spans 15 residues. CDR3 protein: CASSSRGGHTDTQYF. CDR3 DNA: TGTGCCAGCAGCTCAAGGGGGGGCCACACAGATACGCAGTATTTT.

The chain employs TRBV14 and TRBJ2-1; no definite D call. V lost 3 bases to trimming and J lost 9 bases, with 9 bases between them. Germline V lookup: CDR1 SGHDN, CDR2 FVKESK. The CDR3 loop spans 12 amino acids. In DNA form, the CDR3 reads TGTGCCAGCAGCCAGACCTATGTTGAGCAGTTCTTC. It specifies CASSQTYVEQFF.

V and J are TRBV15 and TRBJ2-6; no clear D. In germline, CDR1 is LNHNV, CDR2 YYDKDF (reference sequence). With 0 bases removed from V and 8 bases from J, the gap between germline ends came to 8 bases. The length of the CDR3 is 14 residues. The chain's CDR3 is CATSRDPRSNVLTF. CDR3 sequence (DNA): TGTGCCACCAGCAGAGATCCGAGGTCCAACGTCCTGACTTTC.

The chain uses TRBV18 and TRBJ1-6, with D perhaps matching TRBD1 (5 bases). CDR1 is KGHSH, CDR2 LQKENI, per germline. Deletions cut 3 bases from V and 8 bases from J, with 14 bases between. This CDR3 comprises 15 residues. Written as DNA, the CDR3 is TGTGCCAGCTCACCCCGGACATGGAGGGATTCACCCCTCCACTTT. The encoded protein is CASSPRTWRDSPLHF.

The V call is TRBV4-2, the J call TRBJ2-1, with 7 bases matching TRBD2. CDR1 is LGHNA, CDR2 YNFKEQ, per germline. V lost 1 base to trimming and J lost 4 bases; unmatched junction nucleotides: 4. This CDR3 is 15 amino acids long. Here the CDR3 DNA reads TGTGCCAGCAGCCAAGGAGTGGGACTATACAATGAGCAGTTCTTC. It is translated as CASSQGVGLYNEQFF.